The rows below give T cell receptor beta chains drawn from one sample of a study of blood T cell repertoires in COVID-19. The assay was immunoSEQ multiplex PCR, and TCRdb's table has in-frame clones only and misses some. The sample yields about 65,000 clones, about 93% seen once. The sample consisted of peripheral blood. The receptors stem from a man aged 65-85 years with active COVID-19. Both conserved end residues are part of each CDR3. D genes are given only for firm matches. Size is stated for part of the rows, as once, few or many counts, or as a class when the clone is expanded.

CDR3nt: TGTGCCAGCAGCCGACAGGGGCGAGGCTATGGCTACACCTTC
CDR3aa: CASSRQGRGYGYTF
d_gene: TRBD1
v_gene: TRBV6-5
abundance: -
len: 14
j_gene: TRBJ1-2

CDR3nt: TGTGCCAGCAGCACGGGACTAGCGCGGGTGGATGAGCAGTTCTTC
CDR3aa: CASSTGLARVDEQFF
d_gene: TRBD2
v_gene: TRBV7-2
abundance: -
len: 15
j_gene: TRBJ2-1

CDR3nt: TGTGCCGCAGCTGGGACAGGGGGATCGGAAGCTTTCTTT
CDR3aa: CAAAGTGGSEAFF
d_gene: TRBD1
v_gene: TRBV6-5
abundance: -
len: 13
j_gene: TRBJ1-1

CDR3nt: TGTGCCAGCAGCCCCTGGACAGGGAGTGCGGATGGCTACACCTTC
CDR3aa: CASSPWTGSADGYTF
d_gene: TRBD1
v_gene: TRBV5-4
abundance: once
len: 15
j_gene: TRBJ1-2

CDR3nt: TGTGCCATCAGTGCGCTACGGGAGACCGCAGAGGCTTTCTTT
CDR3aa: CAISALRETAEAFF
d_gene: -
v_gene: TRBV10-3
abundance: -
len: 14
j_gene: TRBJ1-1

CDR3nt: TGTGCCAGTAGCAGTACAGGGGTCTTTTACGAGCAGTACTTC
CDR3aa: CASSSTGVFYEQYF
d_gene: TRBD1
v_gene: TRBV19
abundance: -
len: 14
j_gene: TRBJ2-7

CDR3nt: TGTGCCAGCAGCTTGGATCGGGGGGACGAGCAGTACTTC
CDR3aa: CASSLDRGDEQYF
d_gene: TRBD2
v_gene: TRBV5-4
abundance: -
len: 13
j_gene: TRBJ2-7

CDR3nt: TGCGCCAGCAGCCCCAGCTCCTACAATGAGCAGTTCTTC
CDR3aa: CASSPSSYNEQFF
d_gene: -
v_gene: TRBV5-1
abundance: -
len: 13
j_gene: TRBJ2-1

CDR3nt: TGTGTCGTCAGGGAATCAGGTGGTAACTATGGCTACACCTTC
CDR3aa: CVVRESGGNYGYTF
d_gene: -
v_gene: TRBV6-5
abundance: -
len: 14
j_gene: TRBJ1-2

CDR3nt: TGCGCCAGCAGTCACCCTGAGAGCAATCAGCCCCAGCATTTT
CDR3aa: CASSHPESNQPQHF
d_gene: -
v_gene: TRBV10-2
abundance: -
len: 14
j_gene: TRBJ1-5

CDR3nt: TGTGCCAGCAGTTTTATGGGCGGGGATGAGCAGTTCTTC
CDR3aa: CASSFMGGDEQFF
d_gene: -
v_gene: TRBV27
abundance: -
len: 13
j_gene: TRBJ2-1

CDR3nt: TGTGCCAGCAGCTTAGAATACCAGGGGTCTGGCTACACCTTC
CDR3aa: CASSLEYQGSGYTF
d_gene: -
v_gene: TRBV11-2
abundance: -
len: 14
j_gene: TRBJ1-2

CDR3nt: TGCGCCAGCAGCCAAGAGAGGGGGTCCACCTACGAGCAGTACTTC
CDR3aa: CASSQERGSTYEQYF
d_gene: -
v_gene: TRBV4-1
abundance: -
len: 15
j_gene: TRBJ2-7

CDR3nt: TGCGCCAGCAGCCAAGAAAGGTTGGACAGACACTATGGCTACACCTTC
CDR3aa: CASSQERLDRHYGYTF
d_gene: -
v_gene: TRBV4-1
abundance: -
len: 16
j_gene: TRBJ1-2

CDR3nt: TGTGCCAGCAACTTGACAAACACTGAAGCTTTCTTT
CDR3aa: CASNLTNTEAFF
d_gene: -
v_gene: TRBV7-9
abundance: -
len: 12
j_gene: TRBJ1-1

CDR3nt: TGTGCCAGCTCACTTGAGGGGGCGGAGACCCAGTACTTC
CDR3aa: CASSLEGAETQYF
d_gene: TRBD1
v_gene: TRBV18
abundance: -
len: 13
j_gene: TRBJ2-5

CDR3nt: TGTGCCAGCGGCGCGGGGGCCTACAATGAGCAGTTCTTC
CDR3aa: CASGAGAYNEQFF
d_gene: TRBD2
v_gene: TRBV5-4
abundance: -
len: 13
j_gene: TRBJ2-1

CDR3nt: TGTGCCAGCAGCACGGACTACAGGGGGCTTGGTGAAAAACTGTTTTTT
CDR3aa: CASSTDYRGLGEKLFF
d_gene: TRBD1
v_gene: TRBV11-3
abundance: -
len: 16
j_gene: TRBJ1-4

CDR3nt: TGTGCCAGCAGCTTAGGGGGCGGCTCTGGAAACACCATATATTTT
CDR3aa: CASSLGGGSGNTIYF
d_gene: -
v_gene: TRBV7-2
abundance: -
len: 15
j_gene: TRBJ1-3

CDR3nt: TGTGCCAGCAGCGTAGTGACAGGGGACGGCTACACCTTC
CDR3aa: CASSVVTGDGYTF
d_gene: TRBD1
v_gene: TRBV9
abundance: -
len: 13
j_gene: TRBJ1-2

CDR3nt: TGTGCCAGTAACCCGGGGGTCGGATCACCCCTCCACTTT
CDR3aa: CASNPGVGSPLHF
d_gene: -
v_gene: TRBV19
abundance: -
len: 13
j_gene: TRBJ1-6

CDR3nt: TGCGCCAGCAGCTCAGTTATGGGCACAGAGAACACTGAAGCTTTCTTT
CDR3aa: CASSSVMGTENTEAFF
d_gene: -
v_gene: TRBV5-1
abundance: -
len: 16
j_gene: TRBJ1-1

CDR3nt: TGTGCCAGCAGCAAAGGGTTGGAGCACAATCAGCCCCAGCATTTT
CDR3aa: CASSKGLEHNQPQHF
d_gene: -
v_gene: TRBV21-1
abundance: once
len: 15
j_gene: TRBJ1-5